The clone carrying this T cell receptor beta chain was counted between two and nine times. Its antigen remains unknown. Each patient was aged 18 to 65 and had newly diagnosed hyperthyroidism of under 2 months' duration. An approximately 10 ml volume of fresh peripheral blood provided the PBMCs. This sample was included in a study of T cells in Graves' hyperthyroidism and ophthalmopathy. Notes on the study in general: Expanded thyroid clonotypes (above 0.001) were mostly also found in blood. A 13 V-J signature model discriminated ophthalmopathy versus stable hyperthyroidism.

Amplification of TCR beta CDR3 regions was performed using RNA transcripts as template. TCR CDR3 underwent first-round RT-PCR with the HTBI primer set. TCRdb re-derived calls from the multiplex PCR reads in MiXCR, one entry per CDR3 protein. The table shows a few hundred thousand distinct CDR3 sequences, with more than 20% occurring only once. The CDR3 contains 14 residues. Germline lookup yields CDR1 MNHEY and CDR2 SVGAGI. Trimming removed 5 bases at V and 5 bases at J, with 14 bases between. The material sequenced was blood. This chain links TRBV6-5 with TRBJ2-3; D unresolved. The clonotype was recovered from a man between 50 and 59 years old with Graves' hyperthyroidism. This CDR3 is CASSVAPAGDTQYF. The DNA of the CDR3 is TGTGCCAGCAGTGTCGCTCCAGCAGGAGATACGCAGTATTTT.